The 18 T cell receptor beta chains below all came from one sample that was sequenced in a study of blood T cell repertoires in COVID-19. The table came from immunoSEQ multiplex PCR; TCRdb's copy has only in-frame clones and leaves some out. Of about 190,000 clones listed, around four fifths are singletons. The material sequenced was peripheral blood. These receptors were obtained from a man between 45 and 60 years old with active or convalescent COVID-19.

This clone was seen ten or more times. The CDR3 spells CASRQVDNSPLHF. CDR3 DNA sequence: TGTGCCAGTCGGCAGGTGGATAATTCACCCCTCCACTTT. The rearrangement uses TRBV19 and TRBJ1-6; D gene uncertain. Germline V gives CDR1 LNHDA, CDR2 SQIVND (reference sequence). The V end lost 8 bases, the J end lost 5 bases, and 10 bases lay between the germline ends. This CDR3 comprises 13 residues.

This sequence joins TRBV6-5 and TRBJ2-7; TRBD2 is a possible D gene (6 bases). The CDR3 is 14 residues long. Trimming took 6 bases from V and 0 from J, leaving 12 bases between them. Germline-derived CDR1 and CDR2 are MNHEY and SVGAGI. This chain's CDR3 is CASRDYQSSYEQYF. CDR3 nucleotides: TGTGCCAGCAGGGACTATCAGAGCTCCTACGAGCAGTACTTC.

V gene TRBV18 combines with J gene TRBJ2-1; 8 nucleotides match TRBD1. CDR3 length equals 12 residues. The germline gives CDR1 KGHSH, CDR2 LQKENI. V dropped 1 base and J dropped 12; count of bases not matched to a gene: 2. The CDR3 DNA reads TGTGCCAGCTCACCACGTGGGACAGGGCAGTTCTTC. It codes for CASSPRGTGQFF.

This clone was counted only a few times. This sequence joins TRBV6-5 and TRBJ2-7; 7 bases match TRBD1. The CDR3 is made up of 14 amino acids. Per the germline V gene, CDR1 is MNHEY and CDR2 is SVGAGI. V was pared by 6 bases and J by 4 bases, with 9 bases of the junction left unmatched. CDR3 coding DNA: TGTGCCAGCAGAGAGACCCAGGGGGAGTACGAGCAGTACTTC. Its protein product is CASRETQGEYEQYF.

The chain uses TRBV29-1 and TRBJ2-3, with D possibly being TRBD2 (5 bases). Germline loops: CDR1 SQVTM, CDR2 ANQGSEA. The CDR3 runs 14 residues. With 4 bases removed from V and 2 bases from J, the gap between germline ends came to 13 bases. CDR3 nucleotides: TGCAGCGTTGGGACTCCTATTCCCACAGATACGCAGTATTTT. Protein product: CSVGTPIPTDTQYF.

The rearrangement uses TRBV4-1 and TRBJ1-4, with D unclear. The V and J ends lost 4 bases and 6 bases respectively, with 12 bases between them. CDR3 length: 14 residues. Germline values: CDR1 MGHRA, CDR2 YSYEKL. CDR3: CASSLGGRDEKLFF. The CDR3 region has the DNA TGCGCCAGCAGCCTGGGAGGGCGGGATGAAAAACTGTTTTTT.

The chain uses TRBV5-1 and TRBJ2-1; TRBD1 matches at 9 bases. Germline assignment: CDR1 SGHRS and CDR2 YFSETQ. The CDR3 consists of 14 residues. V lost 5 bases, J lost 7 bases, and 7 bases stayed unmatched. As DNA, the CDR3 is TGCGCCAGCAGGACAGGGGGATTAGGGAATGAGCAGTTCTTC. Encoded protein: CASRTGGLGNEQFF.

DNA of the CDR3: TGTGCCAGCAGTACTATAGCAGCGGGAGGGTTCTACGAGCAGTACTTC. Amino acid sequence: CASSTIAAGGFYEQYF. The gene calls are TRBV28 and TRBJ2-7, with 10 positions matching TRBD2. Looked up from germline, CDR1 is MDHEN and CDR2 is SYDVKM. V lost 5 bases to trimming and J lost 3 bases; unmatched junction nucleotides: 10. The CDR3 contains 16 residues.

The genes are TRBV28 and TRBJ2-7; no clear D gene. This CDR3 region has 15 residues. Per germline, CDR1 MDHEN and CDR2 SYDVKM. Trimming removed 6 bases from V and 0 bases from J, with 15 bases in between. CDR3 sequence reads: CASSTGPAHSYEQYF. For the CDR3, the DNA is TGTGCCAGCAGCACTGGGCCAGCTCACTCCTACGAGCAGTACTTC.

This clone was recorded a few times. The CDR3 nucleotides read TGTGCCAGCAGTCAACCGGGACAGGGGGTTCGTGAAGCTTTCTTT. Translated: CASSQPGQGVREAFF. J is TRBJ1-1 and V is TRBV6-6, with 11 bases that match TRBD1. V shed 5 bases and J 7 bases; nucleotides not matched to a gene: 9. The germline V gene encodes CDR1 MNHNY and CDR2 SVGAGI (reference sequence). This CDR3 has 15 residues.

The CDR3 reads CASRQGPGGYTF. CDR3 in DNA: TGTGCCAGCAGACAGGGCCCGGGGGGCTACACCTTC. This chain joins TRBV6-5 and TRBJ1-2, with TRBD1 as a possible D gene (6 bases). The CDR3 sequence is 12 residues long. V lost 6 bases, J lost 8 bases, and 13 bases lay in between. Germline CDR1 and CDR2: MNHEY and SVGAGI.

The count of this clone is one. The genes are TRBV4-1 and TRBJ2-5; TRBD1 might be the D (5 bases). The germline CDR1 and CDR2 sequences are MGHRA and YSYEKL. The V gene lost 0 bases and the J gene lost 5 bases, with 13 bases spanning the gap. The CDR3 has 15 residues. CDR3 residues: CASSQDQGPPETQYF. The CDR3 DNA sequence: TGCGCCAGCAGCCAAGATCAGGGCCCTCCGGAGACCCAGTACTTC.

This clone was counted once. This sequence joins TRBV5-1 and TRBJ2-1, with D possibly TRBD1 on 6 matching bases. The germline V and J ends were trimmed by 2 bases and 6 bases, with 18 bases remaining between them. The CDR3 has 16 amino acids. Germline assignment: CDR1 SGHRS and CDR2 YFSETQ. The CDR3 sequence: CASSFVPGASPNEQFF. Written as DNA, the CDR3 is TGCGCCAGCAGCTTTGTACCAGGGGCGTCTCCCAATGAGCAGTTCTTC.

This chain links TRBV5-1 with TRBJ2-5; 7 nucleotides match TRBD1. There are 14 residues in the CDR3. Trimming took 4 bases from V and 6 from J; bases not matched to a gene: 9. CDR1 is SGHRS, CDR2 YFSETQ, per germline. The CDR3 spells CASSQGQSVQTQYF. The CDR3 DNA follows: TGCGCCAGCAGCCAGGGACAGTCTGTGCAGACCCAGTACTTC.

A single count supports this clone. J is TRBJ2-3 and V is TRBV11-3, with a possible D match to TRBD1 (6 bases). CDR1 and CDR2 from the germline V gene are SGHNT and YENEEA. CDR3 length: 14 residues. V lost 5 bases and J lost 2, with 11 bases in between. The CDR3 protein is CASSLDRSTDTQYF. CDR3 in DNA: TGTGCCAGCAGCCTCGACAGGTCCACAGATACGCAGTATTTT.

With regard to this clone: A junction boundary mismatches the germline segment, possibly from a read error. The chain uses TRBV7-9 and TRBJ2-1, with a tentative D call TRBD2 (5 bases). In germline, CDR1 is SEHNR, CDR2 FQNEAQ (reference sequence). The CDR3 spans 12 residues. The CDR3 loop is CASSRRSAERVF. CDR3 DNA: TGTGCCAGCAGCCGCCGGTCGGCGGAGAGGGTCTTC.

This sequence joins TRBV30 and TRBJ2-6, with a possible D match to TRBD1 (5 bases). V lost 5 bases and J lost 3, with 26 bases in between. Germline CDR1 reads GTSNPN; CDR2 reads SVGIG (reference sequence). The CDR3 totals 19 residues. CDR3 DNA: TGTGCCTGGTCCCCTCGGTTATTTCAGGGCAAAAGTGGGGCCAACGTCCTGACTTTC. This codes for CAWSPRLFQGKSGANVLTF.

The V gene is TRBV7-2, the J gene TRBJ2-1, with TRBD2 matching 7 bases. With 1 base clipped from V and 7 bases from J, the junction kept 7 bases outside the gene matches. Germline loops: CDR1 SGHTA, CDR2 FQGNSA. The length of the CDR3 is 15 residues. The CDR3 sequence is CASSLGLAGGNEQFF. The CDR3 nucleotides read TGTGCCAGCAGCTTAGGACTAGCCGGGGGGAATGAGCAGTTCTTC.